This TCR beta chain was identified during a study of T cells expressing NK-cell markers. Using the 5' RACE reads, TCRdb records one entry per CDR3 protein without DNA. The listing contains 500,000 to 700,000 distinct CDR3 sequences. CDR1 SGHNT and CDR2 YENEEA come from the germline V gene. The CDR3 has 14 amino acids. The specimen was blood T cells: a sorted CD56 or NKG2C T cell subset, CD4+ or CD8+ T cells, or bulk PBMC T cells (not recorded which). This receptor was taken from a man aged 18 to 35 in good health. The chain is built from TRBV11-3 and TRBJ2-7; the D call from TCRdb, TRBD1, cannot be confirmed without DNA. The CDR3 reads CASSLRGAGHEQYF.